This T cell receptor (beta chain) came from a study of shared clonotypes between healthy human individuals. The wider study: Samples came from a couple of female and three male donors aged 18 to 49. Whole-study results and caveats: A small donor pool kept down the genetic and exposure-history diversity that was represented. Deeper or shallower sequencing was expected to change how clonotypes are shared among donors.

An even split of each subset's genomic DNA across several immunoSEQ plates was performed. Assay: immunoSEQ multiplex PCR; the TCRdb copy retains only in-frame clones and omits some. The sample carries approximately 510,000 clones, 79% recorded once. Trimming took 7 bases from V and 0 from J, leaving 13 bases between them. This CDR3 contains 16 residues. Germline V lookup: CDR1 SGHTA, CDR2 FQGNSA. Remarks on this clone: Its matching antigen is unknown.

The clonotype was recovered from a woman aged 40 to 49 in good health. Some clones in this sample may be carry-over from other donors' samples. Source material: PBMCs. The V and J genes are TRBV7-2 and TRBJ2-6; D is uncertain. The CDR3, as DNA: TGTGCCAGCACCCCGGGCCTTCTCTCTGGGGCCAACGTCCTGACTTTC. Translated: CASTPGLLSGANVLTF.